These T cell receptor beta chains were read from a single sample in a study of T cell changes during pregnancy in multiple sclerosis. Data came from immunoSEQ multiplex PCR; TCRdb stores just in-frame clones and leaves some out. The table includes about 92,000 clones, around 90% detected once. The sequences come from peripheral blood, collected in the first trimester of pregnancy. These receptors were collected from a female donor with multiple sclerosis, enrolled in a pregnancy study. Both conserved end residues are part of each CDR3. D genes are given only for firm matches. Clone size is shown for a subset of rows, as once, few, many or a class of expanded clone.

-,TRBD2,TRBV10-3,TRBJ2-7,15,CAISGGGEGSYEQYF,TGTGCCATCAGTGGTGGGGGGGAGGGCTCCTACGAGCAGTACTTC
-,-,TRBV19,TRBJ2-1,14,CASSPLRVYNEQFF,TGTGCCAGTAGTCCCCTCCGGGTCTACAATGAGCAGTTCTTC
-,-,TRBV29-1,TRBJ1-2,16,CSVEDLKGWVTYGYTF,TGCAGCGTTGAAGATCTAAAGGGGTGGGTTACCTATGGCTACACCTTC
-,TRBD2,TRBV5-4,TRBJ2-5,16,CASSLYPDGTTETQYF,TGTGCCAGCAGCTTGTACCCGGACGGGACTACGGAGACCCAGTACTTC
-,-,TRBV6-1,TRBJ2-7,14,CASTESRGTYEQYF,TGTGCCAGCACTGAAAGTAGGGGAACCTACGAGCAGTACTTC
-,TRBD1,TRBV6-1,TRBJ1-5,15,CASSDRGEFNQPQHF,TGTGCCAGCAGTGACAGGGGGGAGTTTAATCAGCCCCAGCATTTT
-,TRBD1,TRBV28,TRBJ1-2,15,CASSSPGQGAYGYTF,TGTGCCAGCAGTTCCCCCGGACAGGGAGCCTATGGCTACACCTTC
-,-,TRBV28,TRBJ2-7,15,CASSSPGKSHYEQYF,TGTGCCAGCAGTTCCCCAGGGAAATCCCACTACGAGCAGTACTTC
-,-,TRBV6-1,TRBJ2-1,13,CASSETRANEQFF,TGTGCCAGCAGTGAAACTAGAGCCAATGAGCAGTTCTTC
-,-,TRBV7-2,TRBJ1-2,13,CASSLGAGYGYTF,TGTGCCAGCAGCTTAGGGGCAGGCTATGGCTACACCTTC
-,-,TRBV27,TRBJ2-3,12,CASSLPADTQYF,TGTGCCAGCAGTTTACCGGCAGATACGCAGTATTTT
-,-,TRBV18,TRBJ2-3,15,CASSPTISSTDTQYF,TGTGCCAGCTCACCTACAATTTCTAGCACAGATACGCAGTATTTT
-,TRBD2,TRBV4-1,TRBJ2-7,14,CASSRTSGSGEQYF,TGCGCCAGCAGCCGGACTAGCGGGAGCGGGGAGCAGTACTTC
-,-,TRBV4-1,TRBJ2-2,16,CASSQGRDSNTGELFF,TGCGCCAGCAGCCAAGGCCGCGACTCGAACACCGGGGAGCTGTTTTTT
-,-,TRBV30,TRBJ1-2,15,CAWTGRGATTGGYTF,TGTGCCTGGACGGGTCGGGGGGCGACTACGGGAGGCTACACCTTC
-,TRBD1,TRBV30,TRBJ2-2,17,CAWSWDLGQGRTGELFF,TGTGCCTGGAGTTGGGATCTTGGACAGGGACGCACCGGGGAGCTGTTTTTT
once,-,TRBV21-1,TRBJ1-4,14,CASSKGGSGEKLFF,TGTGCCAGCAGCAAAGGAGGTTCGGGTGAAAAACTGTTTTTT
once,TRBD1,TRBV2,TRBJ2-7,16,CASSTLLTGVGYEQYF,TGTGCCAGCAGTACCCTTTTGACAGGGGTAGGGTACGAGCAGTACTTC
-,TRBD2,TRBV27,TRBJ2-2,19,CASSLIRLAANANTGELFF,TGTGCCAGCAGTTTGATACGTCTAGCGGCTAACGCGAACACCGGGGAGCTGTTTTTT
once,TRBD1,TRBV6-1,TRBJ1-1,13,CASEGQRNTEAFF,TGTGCCAGTGAGGGACAGAGGAACACTGAAGCTTTCTTT
-,-,TRBV7-9,TRBJ2-3,15,CASSLAEGRTDTQYF,TGTGCCAGCAGCTTAGCGGAGGGGCGCACAGATACGCAGTATTTT
-,TRBD1,TRBV19,TRBJ2-7,13,CASSLGGRYEQYF,TGTGCCAGTAGCTTAGGGGGCCGCTACGAGCAGTACTTC
-,TRBD1,TRBV27,TRBJ1-4,15,CASSSRQGGRGKLFF,TGTGCCAGCAGTTCCCGACAGGGTGGAAGGGGAAAACTGTTTTTT
-,TRBD1,TRBV7-9,TRBJ1-1,12,CASSTGDTEAFF,TGTGCCAGCAGCACAGGGGACACTGAAGCTTTCTTT
-,-,TRBV23-1,TRBJ2-1,17,CASSQGEDSFSYNEQFF,TGCGCCAGCAGTCAGGGAGAGGACAGCTTTTCCTACAATGAGCAGTTCTTC
-,-,TRBV28,TRBJ1-1,13,CASGGGQRPEAFF,TGTGCCAGCGGGGGGGGGCAACGGCCTGAAGCTTTCTTT
-,TRBD2,TRBV4-3,TRBJ2-5,18,CASSQDRGLAGGRETQYF,TGCGCCAGCAGCCAAGATAGGGGACTAGCGGGAGGTCGAGAGACCCAGTACTTC
-,TRBD1,TRBV5-1,TRBJ2-2,15,CASSLDRGPPGELFF,TGCGCCAGCAGCCTAGACAGGGGACCACCCGGGGAGCTGTTTTTT
-,-,TRBV19,TRBJ2-7,14,CASSISQGTYEQYF,TGTGCCAGTAGTATATCCCAGGGGACCTACGAGCAGTACTTC
-,-,TRBV7-7,TRBJ2-7,16,CASSLGLGPGEKEQYF,TGTGCCAGCAGCTTAGGTCTCGGGCCGGGGGAGAAAGAGCAGTACTTC
-,-,TRBV2,TRBJ1-2,12,CASRRDTYGYTF,TGTGCCAGCCGCCGGGACACCTATGGCTACACCTTC
-,-,TRBV18,TRBJ1-5,13,CASSREVNQPQHF,TGTGCCAGCTCCCGGGAGGTTAATCAGCCCCAGCATTTT
once,TRBD2,TRBV2,TRBJ2-2,15,CASSEREGPLGELFF,TGTGCCAGCAGTGAGCGGGAGGGCCCTCTCGGGGAGCTGTTTTTT
-,-,TRBV6-5,TRBJ1-2,15,CASSHQGPALSGYTF,TGTGCCAGCAGCCACCAGGGCCCAGCTTTGAGCGGCTACACCTTC
-,TRBD2,TRBV19,TRBJ2-1,13,CASTAGAYNEQFF,TGTGCCAGTACAGCGGGAGCATACAATGAGCAGTTCTTC
-,-,TRBV7-2,TRBJ2-3,13,CASSLGVTDTQYF,TGTGCCAGCAGCTTAGGAGTCACAGATACGCAGTATTTT
-,-,TRBV6-1,TRBJ1-2,15,CASSTTGITNYGYTF,TGTGCCAGCAGTACTACAGGGATTACTAACTATGGCTACACCTTC
-,TRBD1,TRBV4-1,TRBJ1-1,11,CASSHDRVAFF,TGCGCCAGCAGCCACGACAGGGTGGCTTTCTTT
-,-,TRBV2,TRBJ1-5,15,CASSEESQGNQPQHF,TGTGCCAGCAGTGAAGAGTCCCAGGGGAATCAGCCCCAGCATTTT
-,TRBD1,TRBV5-1,TRBJ2-7,15,CASSSVPGQGSEQYF,TGCGCCAGCAGCTCAGTTCCGGGACAGGGCTCCGAGCAGTACTTC
-,-,TRBV10-2,TRBJ1-5,16,CASSVATGWGNQPQHF,TGCGCCAGCAGTGTGGCGACAGGCTGGGGGAATCAGCCCCAGCATTTT
-,-,TRBV6-1,TRBJ1-3,15,CASSESAGTGNTIYF,TGTGCCAGCAGTGAATCAGCCGGGACTGGAAACACCATATATTTT
once,-,TRBV6-5,TRBJ1-3,14,CASSLMTAGNTIYF,TGTGCCAGCAGTTTAATGACAGCCGGAAACACCATATATTTT
-,TRBD2,TRBV9,TRBJ2-5,17,CASSTPLLAGDVETQYF,TGTGCCAGCTCCACCCCGCTACTAGCGGGAGACGTTGAGACCCAGTACTTC
-,-,TRBV6-5,TRBJ2-2,16,CASSSPSGRNTGELFF,TGTGCCAGCAGTTCCCCTTCGGGAAGAAACACCGGGGAGCTGTTTTTT